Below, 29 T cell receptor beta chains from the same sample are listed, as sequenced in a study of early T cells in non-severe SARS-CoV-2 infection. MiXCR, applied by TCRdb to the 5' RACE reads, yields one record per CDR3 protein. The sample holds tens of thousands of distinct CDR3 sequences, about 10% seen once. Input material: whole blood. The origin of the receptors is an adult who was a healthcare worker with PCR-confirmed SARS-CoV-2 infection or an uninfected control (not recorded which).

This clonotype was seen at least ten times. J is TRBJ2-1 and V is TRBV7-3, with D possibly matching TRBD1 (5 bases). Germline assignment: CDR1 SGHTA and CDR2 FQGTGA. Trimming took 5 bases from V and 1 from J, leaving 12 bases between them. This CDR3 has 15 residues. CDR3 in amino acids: CASSRQGFSYNEQFF. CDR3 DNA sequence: TGTGCCAGCAGCCGTCAGGGTTTTTCCTACAATGAGCAGTTCTTC. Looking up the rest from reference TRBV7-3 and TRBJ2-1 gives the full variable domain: GAGVSQTPSNKVTEKGKYVELRCDPISGHTALYWYRQSLGQGPEFLIYFQGTGAADDSGLPNDRFFAVRPEGSVSTLKIQRTERGDSAVYLCASSRQGFSYNEQFFGPGTRLTVL.

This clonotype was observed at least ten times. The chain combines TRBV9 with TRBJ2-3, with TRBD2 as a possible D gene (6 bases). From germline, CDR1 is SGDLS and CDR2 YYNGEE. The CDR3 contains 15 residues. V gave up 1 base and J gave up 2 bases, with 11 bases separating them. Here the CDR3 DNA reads TGTGCCAGCAGCGTAAGCGAGCGGGCCACAGATACGCAGTATTTT. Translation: CASSVSERATDTQYF.

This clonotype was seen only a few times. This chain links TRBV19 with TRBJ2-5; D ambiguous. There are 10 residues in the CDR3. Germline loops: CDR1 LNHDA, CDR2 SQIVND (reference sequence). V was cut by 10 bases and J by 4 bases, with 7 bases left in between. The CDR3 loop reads CATGVETQYF. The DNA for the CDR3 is TGTGCCACTGGGGTAGAGACCCAGTACTTC.

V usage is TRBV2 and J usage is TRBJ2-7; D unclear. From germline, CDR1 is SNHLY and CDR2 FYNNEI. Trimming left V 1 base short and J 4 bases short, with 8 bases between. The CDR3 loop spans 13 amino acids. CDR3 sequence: CASSEGQWYEQYF. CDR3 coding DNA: TGTGCCAGCAGTGAAGGTCAGTGGTACGAGCAGTACTTC.

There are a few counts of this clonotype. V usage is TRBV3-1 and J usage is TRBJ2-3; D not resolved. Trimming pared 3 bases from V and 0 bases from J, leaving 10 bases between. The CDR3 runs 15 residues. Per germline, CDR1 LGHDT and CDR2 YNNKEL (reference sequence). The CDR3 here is CASSQEPTSTDTQYF. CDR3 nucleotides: TGTGCCAGCAGCCAGGAGCCGACTAGCACAGATACGCAGTATTTT.

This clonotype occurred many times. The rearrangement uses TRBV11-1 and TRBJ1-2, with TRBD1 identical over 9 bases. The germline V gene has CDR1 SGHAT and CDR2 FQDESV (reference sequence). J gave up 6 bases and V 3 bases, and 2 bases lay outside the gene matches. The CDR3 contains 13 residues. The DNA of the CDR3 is TGTGCCAGCAGCTTTGGGACAGGGAATGGCTACACCTTC. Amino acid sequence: CASSFGTGNGYTF.

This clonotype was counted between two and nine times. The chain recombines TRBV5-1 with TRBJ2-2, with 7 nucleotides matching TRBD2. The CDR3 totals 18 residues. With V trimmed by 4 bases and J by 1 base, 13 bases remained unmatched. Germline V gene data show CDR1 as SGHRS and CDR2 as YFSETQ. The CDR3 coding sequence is TGCGCCAGCAGCACAAAAGCGGGATCCCTCTTGAACACCGGGGAGCTGTTTTTT. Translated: CASSTKAGSLLNTGELFF.

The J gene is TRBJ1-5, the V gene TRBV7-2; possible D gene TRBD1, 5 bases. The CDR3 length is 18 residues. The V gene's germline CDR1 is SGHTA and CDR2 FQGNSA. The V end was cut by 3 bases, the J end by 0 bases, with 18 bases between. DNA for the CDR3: TGTGCCAGCAGCTTCTCAGCACTGGGGGGTAATAGCAATCAGCCCCAGCATTTT. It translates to CASSFSALGGNSNQPQHF.

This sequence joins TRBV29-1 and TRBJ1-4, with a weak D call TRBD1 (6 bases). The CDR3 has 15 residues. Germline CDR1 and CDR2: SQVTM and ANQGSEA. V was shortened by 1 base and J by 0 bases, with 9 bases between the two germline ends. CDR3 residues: CSVEAGTTTNEKLFF. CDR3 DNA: TGCAGCGTTGAAGCAGGGACAACAACTAATGAAAAACTGTTTTTT.

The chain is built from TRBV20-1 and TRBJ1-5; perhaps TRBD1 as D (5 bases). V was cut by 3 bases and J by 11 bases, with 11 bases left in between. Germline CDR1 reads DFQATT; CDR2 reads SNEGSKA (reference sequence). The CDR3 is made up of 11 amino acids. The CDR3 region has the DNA TGCAGTGCTAGGGCGGGGGAGACCCAGCATTTT. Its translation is CSARAGETQHF.

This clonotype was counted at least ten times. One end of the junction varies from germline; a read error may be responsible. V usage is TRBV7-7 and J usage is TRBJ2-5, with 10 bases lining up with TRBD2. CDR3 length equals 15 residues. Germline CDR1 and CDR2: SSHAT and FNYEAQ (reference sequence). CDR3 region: CASSRTSGGGETQYF. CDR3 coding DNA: TGTGCTAGCAGCCGGACTAGCGGAGGCGGGGAGACCCAGTACTTC.

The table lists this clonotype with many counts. The CDR3 here is CSAGASGGNEQFF. DNA for the CDR3: TGCAGTGCTGGGGCTAGCGGGGGGAATGAGCAGTTCTTC. This chain links TRBV20-1 with TRBJ2-1; TRBD2 agrees at 11 bases. The germline CDR1 and CDR2 sequences are DFQATT and SNEGSKA (reference sequence). The CDR3 has 13 amino acids. V dropped 5 bases and J dropped 7; count of bases not matched to a gene: 4.

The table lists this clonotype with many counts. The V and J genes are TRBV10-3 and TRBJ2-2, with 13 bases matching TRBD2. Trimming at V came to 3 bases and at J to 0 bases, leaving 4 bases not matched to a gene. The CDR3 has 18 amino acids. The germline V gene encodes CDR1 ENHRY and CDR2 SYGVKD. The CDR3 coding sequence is TGTGCCATCAGTGATGATGGACTAGCGGGAGCGAACACCGGGGAGCTGTTTTTT. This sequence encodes CAISDDGLAGANTGELFF.

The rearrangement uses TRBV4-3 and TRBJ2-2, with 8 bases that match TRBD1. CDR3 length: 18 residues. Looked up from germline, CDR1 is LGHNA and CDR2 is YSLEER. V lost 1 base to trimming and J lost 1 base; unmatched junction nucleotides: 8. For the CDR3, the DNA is TGCGCCAGCAGCCAAGTATGGACAGGGACCTGGAACACCGGGGAGCTGTTTTTT. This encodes CASSQVWTGTWNTGELFF.

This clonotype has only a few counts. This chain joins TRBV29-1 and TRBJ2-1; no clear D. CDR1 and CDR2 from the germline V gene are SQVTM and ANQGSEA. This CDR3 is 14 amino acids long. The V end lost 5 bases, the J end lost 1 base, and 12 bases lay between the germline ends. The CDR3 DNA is TGCAGCGTTTTACCCCAAGATTCCTACAATGAGCAGTTCTTC. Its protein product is CSVLPQDSYNEQFF.

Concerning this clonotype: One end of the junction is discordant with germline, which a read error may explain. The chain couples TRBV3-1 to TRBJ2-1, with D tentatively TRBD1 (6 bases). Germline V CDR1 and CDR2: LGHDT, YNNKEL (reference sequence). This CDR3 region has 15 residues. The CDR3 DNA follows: TGTGCCAGCACCAAAGGGGGAGTAGAGTACAATGGGCAGTTCTTC. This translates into CASTKGGVEYNGQFF.

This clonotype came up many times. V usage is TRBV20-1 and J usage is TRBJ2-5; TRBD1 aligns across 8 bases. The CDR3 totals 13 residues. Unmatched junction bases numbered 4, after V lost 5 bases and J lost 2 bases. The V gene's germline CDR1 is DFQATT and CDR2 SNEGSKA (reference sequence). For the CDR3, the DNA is TGCAGTGCTGGGACAGGACGACAAGAGACCCAGTACTTC. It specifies CSAGTGRQETQYF.

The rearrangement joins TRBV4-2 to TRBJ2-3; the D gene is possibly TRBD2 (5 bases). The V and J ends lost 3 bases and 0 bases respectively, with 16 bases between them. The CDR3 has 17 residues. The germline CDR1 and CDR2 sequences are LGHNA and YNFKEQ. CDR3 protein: CASSHVWMGESTDTQYF. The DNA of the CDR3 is TGTGCCAGCAGCCACGTATGGATGGGAGAAAGCACAGATACGCAGTATTTT.

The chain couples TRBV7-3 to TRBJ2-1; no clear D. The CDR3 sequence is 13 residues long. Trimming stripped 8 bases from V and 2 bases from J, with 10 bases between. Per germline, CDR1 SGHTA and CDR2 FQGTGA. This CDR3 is CASSSLPYNEQFF. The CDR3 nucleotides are TGTGCCAGCTCGAGTTTGCCCTACAATGAGCAGTTCTTC.

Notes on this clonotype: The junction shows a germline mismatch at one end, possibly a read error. The CDR3 bases are TGTGCTAGCAGCTTATTAGGGGGCGCGACCGGGGAGCTGTTTTTT. It codes for CASSLLGGATGELFF. The gene calls are TRBV7-7 and TRBJ2-2; the match to TRBD1 covers 7 bases. This CDR3 is 15 amino acids long. Germline V CDR1 and CDR2: SSHAT, FNYEAQ (reference sequence). Complete variable domain (other parts from reference TRBV7-7 and TRBJ2-2): GAGVSQSPRYKVTKRGQDVTLRCDPISSHATLYWYQQALGQGPEFLTYFNYEAQPDKSGLPSDRFSAERPEGSISTLTIQRTEQRDSAMYRCASSLLGGATGELFFGEGSRLTVL.

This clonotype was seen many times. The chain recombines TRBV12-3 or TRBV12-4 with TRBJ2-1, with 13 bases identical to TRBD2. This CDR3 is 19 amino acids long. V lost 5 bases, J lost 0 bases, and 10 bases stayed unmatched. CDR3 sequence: CASSLWTSGRVGSYNEQFF. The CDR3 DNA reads TGTGCCAGCAGTCTTTGGACTAGCGGGAGAGTGGGCTCCTACAATGAGCAGTTCTTC.

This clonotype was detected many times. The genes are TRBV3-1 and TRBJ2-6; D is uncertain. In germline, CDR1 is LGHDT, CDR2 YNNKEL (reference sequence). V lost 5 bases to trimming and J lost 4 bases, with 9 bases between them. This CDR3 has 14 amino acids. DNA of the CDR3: TGTGCCAGCAGCGCTATCTCCGGGGCCAACGTCCTGACTTTC. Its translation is CASSAISGANVLTF.

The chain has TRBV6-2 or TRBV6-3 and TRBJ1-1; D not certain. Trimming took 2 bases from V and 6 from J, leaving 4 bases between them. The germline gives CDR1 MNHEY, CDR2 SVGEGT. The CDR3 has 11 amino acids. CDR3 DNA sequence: TGTGCCAGCAGTTACGGTGCTGAAGCTTTCTTT. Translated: CASSYGAEAFF.

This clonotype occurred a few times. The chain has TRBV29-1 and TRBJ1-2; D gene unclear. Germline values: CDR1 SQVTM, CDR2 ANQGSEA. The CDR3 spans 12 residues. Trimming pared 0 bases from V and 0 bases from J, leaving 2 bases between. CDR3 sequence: CSVEDSNYGYTF. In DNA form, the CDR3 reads TGCAGCGTTGAAGACTCTAACTATGGCTACACCTTC.

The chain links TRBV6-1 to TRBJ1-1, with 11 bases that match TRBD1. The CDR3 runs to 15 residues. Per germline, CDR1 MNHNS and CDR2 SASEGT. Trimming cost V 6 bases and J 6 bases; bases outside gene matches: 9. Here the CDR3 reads CASRRPGTGGPEAFF. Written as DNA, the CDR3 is TGTGCCAGCAGACGTCCCGGGACAGGGGGTCCTGAAGCTTTCTTT.

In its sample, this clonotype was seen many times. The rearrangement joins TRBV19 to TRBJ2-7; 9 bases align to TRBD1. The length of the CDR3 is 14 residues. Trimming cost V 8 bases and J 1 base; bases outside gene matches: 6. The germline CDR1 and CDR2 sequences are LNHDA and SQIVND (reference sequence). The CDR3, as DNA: TGTGCCAGTCAAAACAGGGGGCCATCCTACGAGCAGTACTTC. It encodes CASQNRGPSYEQYF.

The CDR3: CSVEGAVPGQGAGGYTF. Here the CDR3 DNA reads TGCAGCGTTGAAGGCGCTGTACCGGGACAGGGGGCAGGAGGCTACACCTTC. The chain carries TRBV29-1 and TRBJ1-2, with 12 bases lining up with TRBD1. Unmatched junction bases numbered 14, after V lost 1 base and J lost 8 bases. The germline V gene encodes CDR1 SQVTM and CDR2 ANQGSEA. The CDR3 has 17 amino acids.

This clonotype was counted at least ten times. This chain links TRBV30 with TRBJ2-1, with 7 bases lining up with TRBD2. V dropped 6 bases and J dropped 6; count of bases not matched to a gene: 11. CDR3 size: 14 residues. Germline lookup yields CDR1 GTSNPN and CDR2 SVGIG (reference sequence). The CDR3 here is CACQRGVSGNEQFF. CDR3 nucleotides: TGTGCCTGCCAACGGGGGGTAAGCGGCAATGAGCAGTTCTTC.

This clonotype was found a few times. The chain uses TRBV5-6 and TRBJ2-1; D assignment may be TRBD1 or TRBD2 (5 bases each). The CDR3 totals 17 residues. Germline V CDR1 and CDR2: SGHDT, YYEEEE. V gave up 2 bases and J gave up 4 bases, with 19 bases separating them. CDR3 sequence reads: CASSFLLRDPFYNEQFF. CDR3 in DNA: TGTGCCAGCAGCTTTCTTCTCCGGGACCCCTTTTACAATGAGCAGTTCTTC.